Listed below are T cell receptor beta chains from one sample, sequenced in a study of cytomegalovirus exposure and HLA in healthy donors. Clones were read by immunoSEQ multiplex PCR, and TCRdb kept only the in-frame ones, dropping some. The sample contains 60,000 to 70,000 clones, around 64% of which appear only once. The sample consisted of PBMCs. All receptors derive from a woman aged 45-65 years in good health and CMV-seronegative. CDR3s include the opening cysteine and the closing phenylalanine or tryptophan.

TRBJ1-1	TRBV29-1	CSVGSDRGTEAFF
TRBJ1-2	TRBV28	CASKEVGGTTRNYGYTF
TRBJ1-4	TRBV11-3	CASSPGGLNEKLFF
TRBJ2-5	TRBV6-6	CASRSGGGKETQYF
TRBJ2-1	TRBV25-1	CASSEPSGRSHNEQFF
TRBJ1-1	TRBV11-2	CASSAQGVMNTEAFF
TRBJ1-5	TRBV6-7	CASRTTGGYQPQHF
TRBJ2-7	TRBV7-2	CASSSVLGFLYEQYF
TRBJ1-4	TRBV2	CASSRSEGGTTNEKLFF
TRBJ1-1	TRBV4-2	CAAAGQLNTEAFF
TRBJ2-7	TRBV6-5	CASSHRGESYEQYF
TRBJ2-5	TRBV4-1	CASSQDGGPGTQYF
TRBJ2-7	TRBV27	CASGAYEQYF
TRBJ1-1	TRBV4-2	CASSPGQGTTEAFF
TRBJ1-4	TRBV4-3	CASSQDTGGFGEKLFF
TRBJ2-2	TRBV6-6	CASSYSAELFF
TRBJ2-3	TRBV2	CASSLLNREHTQYF
TRBJ2-1	TRBV7-9	CASTRTSGSNEQFF
TRBJ1-4	TRBV14	CASSLVMGTVNEKLFF
TRBJ1-1	TRBV7-7	CASSLTENTEAFF
TRBJ1-5	TRBV18	CASSPLQGGGNQPQHF
TRBJ2-3	TRBV7-2	CASSFSGRTTDTQYF
TRBJ2-7	TRBV5-1	CASSSGGNDWEQYF
TRBJ1-5	TRBV7-2	CASSLQTGGGQPQHF
TRBJ2-3	TRBV9	CASSVQGLAGRSDTQYF
TRBJ2-3	TRBV4-3	CASSQDLAGGTDTQYF
TRBJ2-1	TRBV2	CARETSGRGNEQFF
TRBJ2-1	TRBV5-1	CASSLSRGAQSTEQFF
TRBJ2-1	TRBV30	CAWRHLAGSYNEQFF
TRBJ2-7	TRBV2	CASSVLAGAPAYEQYF
TRBJ1-2	TRBV4-3	CASSQDATINYGYTF
TRBJ2-6	TRBV5-1	CASKPQGSGANVLTF
TRBJ2-1	TRBV10-3	CAISPTSNEQFF
TRBJ1-4	TRBV4-2	CASSHGSLRPNEKLFF
TRBJ1-1	TRBV12-2	CASRSAGQGSTEAFF
TRBJ1-1	TRBV4-3	CASSSWTGPNTEAFF
TRBJ1-5	TRBV28	CASSRTGSGQPQHF
TRBJ2-3	TRBV5-6	CASSFRGGGDTQYF
TRBJ1-4	TRBV6-5	CASSPWGGRLEKLFF
TRBJ2-2	TRBV7-6	CASSLFFSGNWNTGELFF